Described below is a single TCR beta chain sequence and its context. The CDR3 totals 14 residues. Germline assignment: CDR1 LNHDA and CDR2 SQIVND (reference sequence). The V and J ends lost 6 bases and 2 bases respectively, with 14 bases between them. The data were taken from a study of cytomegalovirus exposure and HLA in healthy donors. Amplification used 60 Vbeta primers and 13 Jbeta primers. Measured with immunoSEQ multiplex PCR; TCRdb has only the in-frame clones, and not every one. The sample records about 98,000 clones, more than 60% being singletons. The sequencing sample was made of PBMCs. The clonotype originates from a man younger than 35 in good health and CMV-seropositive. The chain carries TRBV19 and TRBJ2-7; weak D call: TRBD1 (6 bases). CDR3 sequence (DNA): TGTGCCAGTAGCATCCGGGACACTACCTACGAGCAGTACTTC. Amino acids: CASSIRDTTYEQYF.